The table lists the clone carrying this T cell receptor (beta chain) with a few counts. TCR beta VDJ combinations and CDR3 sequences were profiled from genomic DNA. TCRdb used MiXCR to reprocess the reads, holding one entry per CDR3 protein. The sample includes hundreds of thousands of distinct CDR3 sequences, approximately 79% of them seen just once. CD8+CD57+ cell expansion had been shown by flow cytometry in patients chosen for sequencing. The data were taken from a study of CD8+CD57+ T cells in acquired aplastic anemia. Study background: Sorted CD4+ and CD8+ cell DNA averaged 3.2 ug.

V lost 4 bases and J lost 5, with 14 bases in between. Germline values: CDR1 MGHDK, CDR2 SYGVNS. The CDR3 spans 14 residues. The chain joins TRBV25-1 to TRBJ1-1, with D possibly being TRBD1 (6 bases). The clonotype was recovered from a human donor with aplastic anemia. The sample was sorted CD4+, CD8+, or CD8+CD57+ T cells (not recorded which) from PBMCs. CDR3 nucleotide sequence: TGTGCCAGCAGTGGTACAGGGTGGAAAACTGAAGCTTTCTTT. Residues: CASSGTGWKTEAFF.